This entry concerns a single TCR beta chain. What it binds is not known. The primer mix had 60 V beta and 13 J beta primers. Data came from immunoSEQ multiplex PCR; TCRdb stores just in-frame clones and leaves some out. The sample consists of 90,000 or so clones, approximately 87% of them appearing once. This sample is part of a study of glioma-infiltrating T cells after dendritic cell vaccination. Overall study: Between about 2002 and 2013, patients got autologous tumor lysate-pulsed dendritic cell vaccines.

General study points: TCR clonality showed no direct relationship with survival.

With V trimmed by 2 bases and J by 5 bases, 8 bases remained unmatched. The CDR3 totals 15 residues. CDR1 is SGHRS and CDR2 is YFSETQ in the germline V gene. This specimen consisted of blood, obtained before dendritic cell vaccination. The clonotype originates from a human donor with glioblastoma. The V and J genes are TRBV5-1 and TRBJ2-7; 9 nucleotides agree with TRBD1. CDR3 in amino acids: CASSLTRDREDEQYF. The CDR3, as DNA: TGCGCCAGCAGCTTAACCCGGGACAGGGAGGACGAGCAGTACTTC.